Here is one TCR beta chain with its context. Its antigen is not yet known. One base away there is no much larger clone; base qualities are not given. The data stem from a study of T cell responses to AZD1222 COVID-19 vaccine (dated by TCRdb to 2020 to 2023). Looking at the study overall: AZD1222 recipients given second doses at about 4 weeks or at about 12 weeks were pooled, since spike-specific TCR depth and breadth were not found to differ between the two schedules. A total of just over 230 trial participants underwent TCR sequencing, of whom about 210 had received two doses of AZD1222 and 26 had received two doses of the MenACWY control vaccine. Trial participants were enrolled by age into 18-55, 56-69 and 70-plus year subgroups, with roughly 160, 29 and 62 TCR-sequenced participants respectively.

The sample's time point label, decoded: baseline before first vaccination. The vaccinee samples were drawn from two UK trials, COV001 and COV002, one of which was a single-blind randomized controlled phase 2/3 trial testing AZD1222 (ChAdOx1 nCoV-19) in healthy adults. For TCRbeta chain sequencing, PBMC samples were collected from trial participants at day 0 and at day 28 after the second dose. Study-wide findings and limitations: After two AZD1222 doses, spike-specific TCR breadth and depth were significantly higher than at day 0 and than in MenACWY recipients. Participants were mostly white British and included more females than males, and it was suggested by the authors that clonal diversity may have been underestimated. The whole spike protein was spanned by vaccine-associated CD4 TCRs, and dominant responses were seen in regions 160-218 and 743-854. In the small 56-69-year group, the increase in depth fell short of significance, most likely because of low power. Reportedly, close to half of the unique spike-specific TCRs recognized epitopes lying outside the regions that are mutated in the B.1.351 and B.1.1.7 variants. Because no day 14 peak-response samples were available, repertoires were characterized only after the peak T cell response. Conclusions about previously exposed vaccinees are limited because only five to seven AZD1222 recipients were SARS-CoV-2 seropositive at baseline.

The CDR3, from cysteine to phenylalanine, totals 15 residues. Only the CDR3 part of the read is kept: 45 bases, read in frame from the first base. V is cut back by 4 bases and J by 3 bases, with 6 bases in the junction unmatched. In the germline V gene, CDR1 corresponds to MDHEN and CDR2 to SYDVKM. The CDR3 regions of human TCRbeta chains were analyzed by immunosequencing. The paper's processing steps were these. TCRs in the repertoires were matched against a reference library of SARS-CoV-2-specific TCRs that had been generated with the MIRA antigen-specificity platform. Breadth was defined as the fraction of unique TCRs that were SARS-CoV-2-associated. Depth was defined as the fraction of total T cells that were SARS-CoV-2-associated. Using the MIRA data, every spike-specific TCR was mapped to the spike region that the TCR reacted to and assigned to either a CD4 or a CD8 class. Log10-transformed breadth and depth values were compared by one-way ANOVA with Sidak's multiple comparisons tests. TCRdb took this table from immuneACCESS and kept in-frame rearrangements with V and J called. Such tables lack part of the clones; where checked against another copy, unresolved V genes explain under half of the gap, and the rest is unexplained. V and J calls and clone size follow that table, whereas D and trimming were derived from the DNA. The sample table records about 260,000 clones; 93% of these occur just once. The top ten hold 0.55% of the sample.

The sequence joins TRBV28 to TRBJ2-7, and TRBD1 matches 10 of the central bases. The sequence was collected from an adult in good health. This material consisted of peripheral blood, taken on day 0 of AZD1222 vaccination. The nucleotide sequence is TGTGCCAGCAGTTCACAGCGGGACAGGGGCTACGAGCAGTACTTC. It is translated as CASSSQRDRGYEQYF.